The rows below give T cell receptor beta chains drawn from one sample of a study of T-cell memory formation after mild COVID-19. TCRdb fed the 5' RACE reads into MiXCR, producing one record per CDR3 protein. The sample has over 400,000 distinct CDR3 sequences; roughly a quarter are singletons. Specimen: PBMCs or a T cell subset sorted from them (not recorded which). The receptors derive from an adult woman who had mild COVID-19 (a few samples of this study predate the infection). Cell type and time point are not known. CDR3s include the opening cysteine and the closing phenylalanine or tryptophan. The D gene is left open where the match is weak. Some rows mark clone size as missing; the rest say once, few, many or name a class of expanded clone.

j_gene: TRBJ1-1
abundance: -
v_gene: TRBV5-1
d_gene: -
CDR3aa: CASSLYSSSGRNTEAFF
CDR3nt: TGCGCCAGCAGCTTGTACAGTAGCAGCGGTCGAAACACTGAAGCTTTCTTT

j_gene: TRBJ2-7
abundance: once
v_gene: TRBV7-9
d_gene: -
CDR3aa: CASSPIDRAYEQYF
CDR3nt: TGTGCCAGCAGCCCCATCGACAGAGCCTACGAGCAGTACTTC

j_gene: TRBJ2-7
abundance: -
v_gene: TRBV7-6
d_gene: TRBD1
CDR3aa: CASSSGQGMAYEQYF
CDR3nt: TGTGCCAGCAGCTCGGGACAGGGGATGGCCTACGAGCAGTACTTC

j_gene: TRBJ2-7
abundance: many
v_gene: TRBV7-6
d_gene: -
CDR3aa: CASSPGGLSYEQYF
CDR3nt: TGTGCCAGCAGCCCAGGAGGACTGAGCTACGAGCAGTACTTC

j_gene: TRBJ1-1
abundance: -
v_gene: TRBV7-9
d_gene: -
CDR3aa: CASSRAGVERTFF
CDR3nt: TGTGCCAGCAGCCGGGCAGGTGTCGAGAGGACTTTCTTT

j_gene: TRBJ2-1
abundance: few
v_gene: TRBV29-1
d_gene: TRBD1
CDR3aa: CSVAPDRGDEQFF
CDR3nt: TGCAGCGTTGCCCCGGACAGGGGGGATGAGCAGTTCTTC

j_gene: TRBJ2-7
abundance: few
v_gene: TRBV5-1
d_gene: TRBD1
CDR3aa: CASSYRDSYTYEQYF
CDR3nt: TGCGCCAGCAGCTACCGGGACAGTTATACCTACGAGCAGTACTTC

j_gene: TRBJ1-5
abundance: -
v_gene: TRBV5-5
d_gene: -
CDR3aa: CASSSQPGFGNQPQHF
CDR3nt: TGTGCCAGCAGTTCCCAACCAGGGTTTGGAAATCAGCCCCAGCATTTT

j_gene: TRBJ1-6
abundance: many
v_gene: TRBV15
d_gene: TRBD1
CDR3aa: CATSRGGQGARNSPLHF
CDR3nt: TGTGCCACCAGCAGAGGGGGACAGGGGGCGCGAAATTCACCCCTCCACTTT

j_gene: TRBJ2-2
abundance: -
v_gene: TRBV21-1
d_gene: -
CDR3aa: CASIIAGWYTGELFF
CDR3nt: TGTGCCAGCATCATAGCGGGATGGTACACCGGGGAGCTGTTTTTT